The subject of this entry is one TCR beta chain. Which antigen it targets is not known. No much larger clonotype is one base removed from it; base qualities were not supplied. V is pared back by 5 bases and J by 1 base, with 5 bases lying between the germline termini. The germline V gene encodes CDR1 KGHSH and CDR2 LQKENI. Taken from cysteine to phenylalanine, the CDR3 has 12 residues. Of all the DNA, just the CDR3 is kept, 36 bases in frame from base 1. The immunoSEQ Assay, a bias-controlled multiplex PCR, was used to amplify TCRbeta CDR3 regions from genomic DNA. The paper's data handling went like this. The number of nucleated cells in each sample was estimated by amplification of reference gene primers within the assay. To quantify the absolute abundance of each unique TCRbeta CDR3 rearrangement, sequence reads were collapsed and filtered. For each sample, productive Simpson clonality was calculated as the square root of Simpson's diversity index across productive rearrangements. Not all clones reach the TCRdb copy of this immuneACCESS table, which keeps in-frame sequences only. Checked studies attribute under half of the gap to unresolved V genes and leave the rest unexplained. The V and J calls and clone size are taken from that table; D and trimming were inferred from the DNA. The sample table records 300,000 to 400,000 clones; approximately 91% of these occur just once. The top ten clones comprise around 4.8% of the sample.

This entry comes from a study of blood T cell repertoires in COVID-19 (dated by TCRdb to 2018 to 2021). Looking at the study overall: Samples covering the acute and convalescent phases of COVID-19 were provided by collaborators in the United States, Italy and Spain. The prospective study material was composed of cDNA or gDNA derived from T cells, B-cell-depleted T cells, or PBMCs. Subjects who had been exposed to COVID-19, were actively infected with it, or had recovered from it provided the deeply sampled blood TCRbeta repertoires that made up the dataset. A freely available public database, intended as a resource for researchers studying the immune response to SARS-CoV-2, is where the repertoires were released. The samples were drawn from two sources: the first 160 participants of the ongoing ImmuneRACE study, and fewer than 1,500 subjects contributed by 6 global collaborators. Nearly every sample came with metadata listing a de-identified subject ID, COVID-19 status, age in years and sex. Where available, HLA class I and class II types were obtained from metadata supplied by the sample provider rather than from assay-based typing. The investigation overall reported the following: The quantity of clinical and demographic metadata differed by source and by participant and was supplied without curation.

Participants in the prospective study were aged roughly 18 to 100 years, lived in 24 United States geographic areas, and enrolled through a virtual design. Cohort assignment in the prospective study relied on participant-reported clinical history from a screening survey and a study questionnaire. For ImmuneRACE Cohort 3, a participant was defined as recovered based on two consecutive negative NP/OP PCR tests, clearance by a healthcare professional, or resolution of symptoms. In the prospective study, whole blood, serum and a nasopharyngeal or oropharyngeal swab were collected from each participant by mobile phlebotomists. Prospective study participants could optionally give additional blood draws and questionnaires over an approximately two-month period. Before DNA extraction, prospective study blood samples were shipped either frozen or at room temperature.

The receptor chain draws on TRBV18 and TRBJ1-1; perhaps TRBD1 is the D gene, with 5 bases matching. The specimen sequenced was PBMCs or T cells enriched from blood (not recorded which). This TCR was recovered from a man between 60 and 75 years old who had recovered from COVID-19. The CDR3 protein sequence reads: CASSDRNTEAFF. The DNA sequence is TGTGCCAGCTCAGACAGGAACACTGAAGCTTTCTTT.